A selection of T cell receptor beta chains follows, all from one sample in a study of blood T cell repertoires in COVID-19. Profiled with immunoSEQ multiplex PCR; TCRdb holds only in-frame clones, not every one. The sample has about 140,000 clones; 65% to 85% are singletons. Material for sequencing was peripheral blood. Receptors were obtained from a human donor in a cohort sampled during active COVID-19. Each CDR3 is given with its conserved first and last residue. Fields, in order: V gene, clone size, J gene, D gene, CDR3 DNA, CDR3 protein. D genes are given only for firm matches. Part of the rows lack a size; the others show once, few, many or a class for expanded clones.

V: TRBV2
size: -
J: TRBJ1-1
D: TRBD1
DNA: TGTGCCAGCAGTCGACAGGGGCCTGAAGCTTTCTTT
CDR3: CASSRQGPEAFF

V: TRBV5-5
size: once
J: TRBJ1-4
D: TRBD1
DNA: TGTGCCAGCAGCTTGGCGACCTCCAGGGGGCTGTCGGATGAAAAACTGTTTTTT
CDR3: CASSLATSRGLSDEKLFF

V: TRBV19
size: -
J: TRBJ1-2
D: TRBD1
DNA: TGTGCCAGTAGGACAACAGGGGGCTACTATGGCTACACCTTC
CDR3: CASRTTGGYYGYTF

V: TRBV6-5
size: -
J: TRBJ1-5
D: -
DNA: TGTGCCAGCGTAGTCGATAGCAATCAGCCCCAGCATTTT
CDR3: CASVVDSNQPQHF

V: TRBV12-3/TRBV12-4
size: -
J: TRBJ2-1
D: -
DNA: TGTGCCAGCATTAGATACAATGAGCAGTTCTTC
CDR3: CASIRYNEQFF

V: TRBV5-1
size: -
J: TRBJ1-1
D: TRBD1
DNA: TGCGCCAGCAGTAACTTACAGGGGTCGAACACTGAAGCTTTCTTT
CDR3: CASSNLQGSNTEAFF

V: TRBV20-1
size: -
J: TRBJ1-2
D: -
DNA: TGCAGCCCGAAGCTCGCTTATGGCTACACCTTC
CDR3: CSPKLAYGYTF

V: TRBV5-1
size: -
J: TRBJ1-4
D: TRBD1
DNA: TGCGCCAGCAGCTCGGGGACAGGGCCTAATGAAAAACTGTTTTTT
CDR3: CASSSGTGPNEKLFF

V: TRBV4-1
size: few
J: TRBJ2-1
D: TRBD1
DNA: TGCGCCAGCAGCCCCGGACAGGGATCCTACAATGAGCAGTTCTTC
CDR3: CASSPGQGSYNEQFF

V: TRBV5-6
size: -
J: TRBJ1-2
D: -
DNA: TGTGCCAGCAGCTCGAACGAGGGCTACACCTTC
CDR3: CASSSNEGYTF

V: TRBV5-1
size: -
J: TRBJ2-7
D: TRBD1
DNA: TGCGCCAGCAGCCTTGGACAGGGCAACTCCTACGAGCAGTACTTC
CDR3: CASSLGQGNSYEQYF

V: TRBV12-5
size: -
J: TRBJ2-6
D: -
DNA: TGTGCTAGTGGTTTGGTATGGTTGGTGGACACCTCGTCTGGGGCCAACGTCCTGACTTTC
CDR3: CASGLVWLVDTSSGANVLTF

V: TRBV5-1
size: -
J: TRBJ2-1
D: -
DNA: TGCGCCAGCAGCTTTAGTCGGACTCCCCCCCTGGATGAGCAGTTCTTC
CDR3: CASSFSRTPPLDEQFF

V: TRBV5-1
size: -
J: TRBJ2-3
D: TRBD1
DNA: TGCGCCAGCAGCTTGGTGGGACAGGGTACAGATACGCAGTATTTT
CDR3: CASSLVGQGTDTQYF

V: TRBV11-2
size: once
J: TRBJ1-2
D: TRBD1
DNA: TGTGCCAGCAGCCCCGGGACAGGGGGCGCGAGAGGCTACACCTTC
CDR3: CASSPGTGGARGYTF

V: TRBV10-3
size: few
J: TRBJ1-1
D: TRBD1
DNA: TGTGCCCATCAGGGGGGAGGTCGGACTGAAGCTTTCTTT
CDR3: CAHQGGGRTEAFF